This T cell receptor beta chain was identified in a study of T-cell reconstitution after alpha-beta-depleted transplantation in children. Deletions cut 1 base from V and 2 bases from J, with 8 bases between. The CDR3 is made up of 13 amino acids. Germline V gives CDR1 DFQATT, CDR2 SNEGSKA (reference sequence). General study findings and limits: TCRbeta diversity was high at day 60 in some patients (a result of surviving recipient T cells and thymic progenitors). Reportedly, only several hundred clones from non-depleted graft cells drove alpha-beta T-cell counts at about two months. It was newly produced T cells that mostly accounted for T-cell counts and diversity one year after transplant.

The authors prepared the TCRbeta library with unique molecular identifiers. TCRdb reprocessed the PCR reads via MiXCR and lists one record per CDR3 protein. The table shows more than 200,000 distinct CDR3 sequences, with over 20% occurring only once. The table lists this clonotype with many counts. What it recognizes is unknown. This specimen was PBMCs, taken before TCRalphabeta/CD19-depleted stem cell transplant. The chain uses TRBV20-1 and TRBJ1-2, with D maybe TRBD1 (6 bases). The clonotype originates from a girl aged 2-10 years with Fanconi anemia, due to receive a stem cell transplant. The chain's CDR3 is CSARVQGNYGYTF. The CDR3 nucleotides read TGCAGTGCTAGAGTTCAGGGGAACTATGGCTACACCTTC.